This T cell receptor (beta chain) is drawn from a study of cytomegalovirus exposure and HLA in healthy donors. The study's findings and limits: Researchers reportedly found TCR beta sequences accurately predicted most subjects' HLA-A and HLA-B alleles.

With respect to this clone: No antigen is known for it.

The germline gives CDR1 SQVTM, CDR2 ANQGSEA. With V trimmed by 7 bases and J by 2 bases, 6 bases remained unmatched. The length of the CDR3 is 13 residues. The PCR had 60 Vbeta and 13 Jbeta primers. The assay was immunoSEQ multiplex PCR, and TCRdb's table has in-frame clones only and misses some. The sample holds approximately 150,000 clones, about 80% seen once. The origin of this receptor is a man aged 35-49 years in good health and CMV-seronegative. The chain uses TRBV29-1 and TRBJ1-1; 8 nucleotides match TRBD1. The material sequenced was PBMCs. In DNA, the CDR3 is TGCAGCGGGGGGGACAGGATAAACACTGAAGCTTTCTTT. This sequence encodes CSGGDRINTEAFF.